The 24 T cell receptor beta chains below all came from one sample that was sequenced in a study of blood T cell repertoires in COVID-19. Method: immunoSEQ multiplex PCR; TCRdb's copy keeps in-frame clones and lacks some. Of tens of thousands of clones listed, roughly nine tenths were seen once; the top ten hold around 1.6%. The specimen sequenced was peripheral blood. The receptor source for this set is a man between 60 and 70 years old with acute or convalescent COVID-19.

V and J are TRBV7-8 and TRBJ1-6; no clear D. The CDR3 has 12 amino acids. V lost 0 bases and J 13 bases, leaving 7 bases between the germline ends. Per the germline V gene, CDR1 is SGHVS and CDR2 is FQNEAQ. The CDR3 loop is CASSLASGPLHF. CDR3 in DNA: TGTGCCAGCAGCTTAGCATCGGGGCCCCTCCACTTT.

The chain has TRBV6-5 and TRBJ1-1, with D unresolved. The V gene lost 5 bases and the J gene lost 6 bases, with 13 bases spanning the gap. The germline gives CDR1 MNHEY, CDR2 SVGAGI. The CDR3 is 13 residues long. CDR3 amino acids: CASSRRVPAEAFF. The CDR3 region has the DNA TGTGCCAGCAGTAGACGGGTCCCCGCTGAAGCTTTCTTT.

This clone was detected only a few times. The CDR3 coding sequence is TGTGCCAGCAGCCTGGGACAGGGGAGCAATCAGCCCCAGCATTTT. This encodes CASSLGQGSNQPQHF. The chain employs TRBV9 and TRBJ1-5; TRBD1 agrees at 10 bases. The germline gives CDR1 SGDLS, CDR2 YYNGEE. There are 15 residues in the CDR3. With 4 bases clipped from V and 1 base from J, the junction kept 2 bases outside the gene matches.

This chain links TRBV7-9 with TRBJ1-1, with TRBD1 identical over 8 bases. With V trimmed by 1 base and J by 7 bases, 8 bases remained unmatched. There are 15 residues in the CDR3. CDR1 SEHNR and CDR2 FQNEAQ come from the germline V gene (reference sequence). CDR3 sequence: CASSLGTGGPIEAFF. The CDR3 DNA reads as TGTGCCAGCAGCTTAGGCACAGGGGGACCGATTGAAGCTTTCTTT.

This clone showed up just once. The chain recombines TRBV5-1 with TRBJ2-3; 13 nucleotides agree with TRBD2. Trimming at V came to 0 bases and at J to 5 bases, leaving 3 bases not matched to a gene. Germline V gene lookup returns CDR1 SGHRS and CDR2 YFSETQ. The CDR3 has 16 amino acids. The CDR3 bases are TGCGCCAGCAGCTTGGAACTAGCGGGGGGGAAAGATACGCAGTATTTT. Protein sequence: CASSLELAGGKDTQYF. Using reference TRBV5-1 and TRBJ2-3 for the parts outside the CDR3, the full variable domain is KAGVTQTPRYLIKTRGQQVTLSCSPISGHRSVSWYQQTPGQGLQFLFEYFSETQRNKGNFPGRFSGRQFSNSRSEMNVSTLELGDSALYLCASSLELAGGKDTQYFGPGTRLTVL.

The chain has TRBV18 and TRBJ2-3; D remains ambiguous. Germline loops: CDR1 KGHSH, CDR2 LQKENI. The V and J ends lost 2 bases and 8 bases respectively, with 8 bases between them. The CDR3 length is 12 residues. The DNA of the CDR3 is TGTGCCAGCTCACCATGGGCCAGTACGCAGTATTTT. Translation: CASSPWASTQYF.

The chain is built from TRBV6-5 and TRBJ1-6, with D uncertain. The CDR3 is made up of 12 amino acids. The germline V gene encodes CDR1 MNHEY and CDR2 SVGAGI. The V gene lost 7 bases and the J gene lost 9 bases, with 10 bases spanning the gap. The CDR3 DNA reads as TGTGCCAGCATGGTAGGGAGTTCACCCCTCCACTTT. Its translation is CASMVGSSPLHF.

The sample holds a few counts of this clone. The chain carries TRBV5-1 and TRBJ2-7, with 9 bases identical to TRBD1. The germline gives CDR1 SGHRS, CDR2 YFSETQ. V lost 6 bases, J lost 4 bases, and 11 bases stayed unmatched. The CDR3 runs to 15 residues. DNA of the CDR3: TGCGCCAGCATGTATGCCACCGGACAGGGGTACGAGCAGTACTTC. Translated, it gives CASMYATGQGYEQYF.

The rearrangement joins TRBV24-1 to TRBJ1-5, with 8 bases matching TRBD1. V lost 4 bases, J lost 5 bases, and 9 bases stayed unmatched. CDR3 size: 16 residues. Germline-derived CDR1 and CDR2 are KGHDR and SFDVKD. This chain's CDR3 is CATSDPDRGADQPQHF. In DNA, the CDR3 is TGTGCCACCAGTGACCCCGACAGGGGAGCGGATCAGCCCCAGCATTTT.

The chain carries TRBV24-1 and TRBJ2-1; 7 bases map to TRBD2. Germline assignment: CDR1 KGHDR and CDR2 SFDVKD. J gave up 2 bases and V 0 bases, and 3 bases lay outside the gene matches. This CDR3 is 16 amino acids long. The CDR3 here is CATSDLLGGTYNEQFF. As DNA, the CDR3 is TGTGCCACCAGTGATTTGTTGGGGGGGACCTACAATGAGCAGTTCTTC.

The chain carries TRBV7-8 and TRBJ2-5; D gene ambiguous. CDR1 and CDR2 from the germline V gene are SGHVS and FQNEAQ. V lost 5 bases and J lost 5, with 15 bases in between. The CDR3 runs 14 residues. The chain's CDR3 is CASSPAEVVETQYF. The CDR3 coding sequence is TGTGCCAGCAGCCCCGCCGAGGTGGTGGAGACCCAGTACTTC.

The chain couples TRBV9 to TRBJ1-1, with D maybe TRBD1 (6 bases). CDR1 is SGDLS, CDR2 YYNGEE, per germline. With 5 bases removed from V and 8 bases from J, the gap between germline ends came to 13 bases. The CDR3 runs 12 residues. CDR3: CASSESGTEAFF. Here the CDR3 DNA reads TGTGCCAGCAGTGAATCCGGGACAGAAGCTTTCTTT.

The chain uses TRBV19 and TRBJ2-2, with 8 bases aligning to TRBD1. CDR3 size: 16 residues. In germline, CDR1 is LNHDA, CDR2 SQIVND (reference sequence). Trimming at V came to 0 bases and at J to 5 bases, leaving 5 bases not matched to a gene. The CDR3 here is CASSIESTGVTGELFF. Here the CDR3 DNA reads TGTGCCAGTAGTATAGAGTCGACAGGGGTGACCGGGGAGCTGTTTTTT.

This clone was seen a few times. J is TRBJ1-5 and V is TRBV9; D unresolved. The CDR3 runs to 14 residues. Per germline, CDR1 SGDLS and CDR2 YYNGEE. With 4 bases removed from V and 5 bases from J, the gap between germline ends came to 13 bases. In DNA, the CDR3 is TGTGCCAGCAGCACCTCCTACGGGGATCAGCCCCAGCATTTT. Amino acids: CASSTSYGDQPQHF.

This chain uses TRBV4-1 with TRBJ1-2; 7 positions match TRBD1. This CDR3 is 16 amino acids long. The V gene's germline CDR1 is MGHRA and CDR2 YSYEKL. The ends lost 4 bases at V and 0 bases at J; junction bases unmatched: 8. As DNA, the CDR3 is TGCGCCAGCAGCCTCACAGGGGTCCTTCCTAACTATGGCTACACCTTC. Translation gives CASSLTGVLPNYGYTF.

This rearrangement joins TRBV5-1 to TRBJ1-1; maybe TRBD1 (6 bases). Trimming shortened V by 0 bases and J by 7 bases, and 13 bases separated the two germline ends. CDR3 size: 14 residues. The germline CDR1 and CDR2 sequences are SGHRS and YFSETQ. DNA of the CDR3: TGCGCCAGCAGCTTGGGCTCAGGACAGATTGAAGCTTTCTTT. Translating it yields CASSLGSGQIEAFF.

The chain carries TRBV5-4 and TRBJ2-1; 11 nucleotides align to TRBD1. J gave up 7 bases and V 5 bases, and 5 bases lay outside the gene matches. Germline V gives CDR1 SGHNT, CDR2 YYREEE (reference sequence). CDR3 length: 14 amino acids. CDR3 loop: CASRTGTGGNEQFF. CDR3 nucleotide sequence: TGTGCCAGCAGGACCGGGACAGGGGGAAATGAGCAGTTCTTC.

The chain combines TRBV2 with TRBJ2-7; 8 bases are shared with TRBD2. Looked up from germline, CDR1 is SNHLY and CDR2 is FYNNEI. With 2 bases clipped from V and 6 bases from J, the junction kept 6 bases outside the gene matches. There are 14 residues in the CDR3. CDR3 DNA sequence: TGTGCCAGCAGTGAACGGCGGGGGGTATCCGAGCAGTACTTC. It codes for CASSERRGVSEQYF.

The chain uses TRBV5-4 and TRBJ1-4; maybe TRBD1 (5 bases). Germline CDR1 and CDR2: SGHNT and YYREEE (reference sequence). This CDR3 has 15 amino acids. The V gene lost 0 bases and the J gene lost 2 bases, with 8 bases spanning the gap. In DNA, the CDR3 is TGTGCCAGCAGCTTGGCAGGGAGGACTAATGAAAAACTGTTTTTT. Translating gives CASSLAGRTNEKLFF.

The chain employs TRBV3-1 (or the pseudogene TRBV3-2) and TRBJ1-5; no definite D call. Trimming removed 6 bases from V and 2 bases from J, with 11 bases in between. CDR3 size: 14 residues. The germline CDR1 and CDR2 sequences are LGHDT and YNNKEL (reference sequence). The CDR3 DNA follows: TGTGCCAGCAGTAATCAACTCGGCAATCAGCCCCAGCATTTT. Protein: CASSNQLGNQPQHF.

This sequence joins TRBV5-1 and TRBJ1-1, with D possibly matching TRBD1 (5 bases). The germline V and J ends were trimmed by 0 bases and 5 bases, with 14 bases remaining between them. In germline, CDR1 is SGHRS, CDR2 YFSETQ. The CDR3 has 15 residues. For the CDR3, the DNA is TGCGCCAGCAGCTTGGCGGGGGGTGAGAGAACTGAAGCTTTCTTT. It yields the protein CASSLAGGERTEAFF.

The gene calls are TRBV6-2 or TRBV6-3 and TRBJ1-5; D call uncertain. Germline CDR1 MNHEY, CDR2 SVGEGT. V lost 2 bases and J 0 bases, leaving 8 bases between the germline ends. The CDR3 loop spans 15 amino acids. The CDR3 loop is CASSYGQVSNQPQHF. DNA for the CDR3: TGTGCCAGCAGTTACGGCCAGGTTAGCAATCAGCCCCAGCATTTT.

The V gene is TRBV29-1, the J gene TRBJ1-2, with 10 nucleotides matching TRBD1. The CDR3 has 15 amino acids. Germline loops: CDR1 SQVTM, CDR2 ANQGSEA. Losses at the gene ends were 1 base for V and 3 bases for J; bases not matched to a gene: 5. CDR3 amino acids: CSVEGMTGGHYGYTF. The CDR3 DNA reads as TGCAGCGTTGAAGGAATGACAGGGGGCCACTATGGCTACACCTTC. The whole variable domain, remainder taken from reference TRBV29-1 and TRBJ1-2, is SAVISQKPSRDICQRGTSLTIQCQVDSQVTMMFWYRQQPGQSLTLIATANQGSEATYESGFVIDKFPISRPNLTFSTLTVSNMSPEDSSIYLCSVEGMTGGHYGYTFGSGTRLTVV.

The gene calls are TRBV24-1 and TRBJ2-5; 11 nucleotides match TRBD2. The CDR3 is 16 residues long. Looked up from germline, CDR1 is KGHDR and CDR2 is SFDVKD. Trimming at V came to 1 base and at J to 3 bases, leaving 3 bases not matched to a gene. The CDR3 sequence: CATSDLTSGRKETQYF. The DNA for the CDR3 is TGTGCCACCAGTGATTTAACTAGCGGGAGAAAAGAGACCCAGTACTTC.